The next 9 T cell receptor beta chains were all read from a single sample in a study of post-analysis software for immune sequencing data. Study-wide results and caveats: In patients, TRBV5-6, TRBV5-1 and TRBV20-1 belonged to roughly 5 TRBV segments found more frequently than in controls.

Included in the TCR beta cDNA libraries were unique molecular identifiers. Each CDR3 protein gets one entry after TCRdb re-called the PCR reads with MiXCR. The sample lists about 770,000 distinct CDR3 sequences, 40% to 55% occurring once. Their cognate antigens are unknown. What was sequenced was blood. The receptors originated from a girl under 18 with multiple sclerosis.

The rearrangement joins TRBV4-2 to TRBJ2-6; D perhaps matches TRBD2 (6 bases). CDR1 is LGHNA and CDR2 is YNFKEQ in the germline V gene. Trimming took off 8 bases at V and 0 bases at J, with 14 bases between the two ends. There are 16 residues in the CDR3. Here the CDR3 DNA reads TGTGCCAGCGGGGAGGACGGGGGCTCTGGGGCCAACGTCCTGACTTTC. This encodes CASGEDGGSGANVLTF.

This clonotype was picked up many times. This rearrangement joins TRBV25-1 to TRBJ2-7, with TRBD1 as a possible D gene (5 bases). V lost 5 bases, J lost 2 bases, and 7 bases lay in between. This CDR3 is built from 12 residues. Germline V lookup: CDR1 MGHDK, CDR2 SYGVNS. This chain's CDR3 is CASSPRAYEQYF. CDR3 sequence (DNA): TGTGCCAGCAGTCCCAGGGCCTACGAGCAGTACTTC.

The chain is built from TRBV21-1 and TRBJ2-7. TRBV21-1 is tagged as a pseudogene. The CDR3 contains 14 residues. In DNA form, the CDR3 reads TGTGCCAGCAGCAACCAACAGGGAGTCTACGAGCAGTACTTC. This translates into CASSNQQGVYEQYF.

CDR3 DNA sequence: TGTGCCAGCAGCCAAGAGAGCGCTCGGGTCGGAGAAAAACTGTTTTTT. Residues: CASSQESARVGEKLFF. The rearrangement uses TRBV4-2 and TRBJ1-4; D ambiguous. CDR1 is LGHNA, CDR2 YNFKEQ, per germline. The CDR3 has 16 amino acids. V gave up 0 bases and J gave up 8 bases, with 16 bases separating them.

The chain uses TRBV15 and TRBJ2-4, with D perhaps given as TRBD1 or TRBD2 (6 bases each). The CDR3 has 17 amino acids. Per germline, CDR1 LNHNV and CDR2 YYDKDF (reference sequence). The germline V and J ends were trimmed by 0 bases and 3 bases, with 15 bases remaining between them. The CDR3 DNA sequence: TGTGCCACCAGCAGAGATCTGGGGGGCGGCCTCAAAAACATTCAGTACTTC. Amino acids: CATSRDLGGGLKNIQYF. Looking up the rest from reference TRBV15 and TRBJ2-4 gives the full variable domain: DAMVIQNPRYQVTQFGKPVTLSCSQTLNHNVMYWYQQKSSQAPKLLFHYYDKDFNNEADTPDNFQSRRPNTSFCFLDIRSPGLGDTAMYLCATSRDLGGGLKNIQYFGAGTRLSVL.

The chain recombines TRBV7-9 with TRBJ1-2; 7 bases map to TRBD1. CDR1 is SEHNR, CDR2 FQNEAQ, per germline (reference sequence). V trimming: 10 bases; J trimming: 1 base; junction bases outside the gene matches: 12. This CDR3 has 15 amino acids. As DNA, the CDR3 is TGTGCCACGACCGGGACAGCTATCATTAACTATGGCTACACCTTC. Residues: CATTGTAIINYGYTF.

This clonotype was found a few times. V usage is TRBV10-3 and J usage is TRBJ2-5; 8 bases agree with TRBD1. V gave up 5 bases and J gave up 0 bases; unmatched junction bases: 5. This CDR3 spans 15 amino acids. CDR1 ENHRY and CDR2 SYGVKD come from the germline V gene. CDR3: CAISPGQVYQETQYF. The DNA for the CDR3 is TGTGCCATCAGTCCGGGACAGGTGTACCAAGAGACCCAGTACTTC.

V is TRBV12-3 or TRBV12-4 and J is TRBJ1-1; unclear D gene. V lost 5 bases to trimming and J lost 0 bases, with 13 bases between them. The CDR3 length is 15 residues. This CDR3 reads CASSKGFRMNTEAFF. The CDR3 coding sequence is TGTGCCAGCAGTAAAGGCTTTCGAATGAACACTGAAGCTTTCTTT.

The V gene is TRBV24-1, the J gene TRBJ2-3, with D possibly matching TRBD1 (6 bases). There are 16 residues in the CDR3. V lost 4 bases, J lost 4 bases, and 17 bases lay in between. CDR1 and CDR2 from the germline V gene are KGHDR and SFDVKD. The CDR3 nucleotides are TGTGCCACCAGTGACCTGACGACAGGTTTCGCAGATACGCAGTATTTT. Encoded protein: CATSDLTTGFADTQYF.